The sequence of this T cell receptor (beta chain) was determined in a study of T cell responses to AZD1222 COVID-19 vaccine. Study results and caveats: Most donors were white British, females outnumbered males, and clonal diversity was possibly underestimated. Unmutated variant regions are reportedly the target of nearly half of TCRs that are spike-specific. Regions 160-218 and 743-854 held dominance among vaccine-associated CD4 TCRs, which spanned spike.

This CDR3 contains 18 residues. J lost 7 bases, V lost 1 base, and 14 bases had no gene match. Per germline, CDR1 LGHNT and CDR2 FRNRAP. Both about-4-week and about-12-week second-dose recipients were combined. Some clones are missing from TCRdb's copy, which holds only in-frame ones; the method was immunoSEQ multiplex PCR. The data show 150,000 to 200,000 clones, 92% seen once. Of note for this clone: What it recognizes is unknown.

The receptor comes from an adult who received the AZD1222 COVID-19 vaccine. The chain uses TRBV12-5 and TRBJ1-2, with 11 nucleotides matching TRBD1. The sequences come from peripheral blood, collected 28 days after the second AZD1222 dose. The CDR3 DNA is TGTGCTAGTGGTTTGGCCCTCTTCCGGACAGGGGGCTCTCTTGGCTACACCTTC. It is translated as CASGLALFRTGGSLGYTF. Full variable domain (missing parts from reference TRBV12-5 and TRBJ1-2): DARVTQTPRHKVTEMGQEVTMRCQPILGHNTVFWYRQTMMQGLELLAYFRNRAPLDDSGMPKDRFSAEMPDATLATLKIQPSEPRDSAVYFCASGLALFRTGGSLGYTFGSGTRLTVV.